A single sample gave rise to the 28 T cell receptor beta chains below, sequenced in a study of response to subunit inactivated influenza vaccine. TCRdb passed the RT-PCR reads through MiXCR, listing each CDR3 protein once. The sample includes 650,000 to 800,000 distinct CDR3 sequences, 11% to 15% of them seen just once. The sample here was PBMCs from blood, taken 14 to 15 days before vaccination. All receptors derive from a man in his forties or fifties who received an inactivated influenza vaccine.

This clonotype was counted only a few times. This chain joins TRBV5-1 and TRBJ2-7; D is perhaps TRBD1 or TRBD2 (5 bases each). The CDR3 totals 15 residues. V shed 5 bases and J shed 2 bases, with 17 bases lying between them. Germline values: CDR1 SGHRS, CDR2 YFSETQ. In DNA form, the CDR3 reads TGCGCCAGCAGTCTTGGCCGGGACGGCACCTACGAGCAGTACTTC. This gives the protein CASSLGRDGTYEQYF.

The rearrangement joins TRBV20-1 to TRBJ2-1, with 9 bases lining up with TRBD1. V trimming: 8 bases; J trimming: 2 bases; junction bases outside the gene matches: 4. The CDR3 length is 13 residues. Germline V gives CDR1 DFQATT, CDR2 SNEGSKA (reference sequence). CDR3 sequence: CSTGTGPYNEQFF. For the CDR3, the DNA is TGCAGTACAGGGACAGGGCCCTACAATGAGCAGTTCTTC.

V usage is TRBV6-5 and J usage is TRBJ2-5; no definite D call. V dropped 2 bases and J dropped 3 bases, with 13 bases sitting between them. CDR1 is MNHEY, CDR2 SVGAGI, per germline. The CDR3 is 15 residues long. The CDR3 sequence is CASSYLGSGKETQYF. CDR3 bases: TGTGCCAGCAGTTACCTGGGCAGTGGTAAAGAGACCCAGTACTTC.

This rearrangement joins TRBV20-1 to TRBJ2-7, with D perhaps matching TRBD2 (5 bases). Germline V gene lookup returns CDR1 DFQATT and CDR2 SNEGSKA (reference sequence). With 4 bases removed from V and 2 bases from J, the gap between germline ends came to 15 bases. CDR3 length equals 14 residues. CDR3 bases: TGCAGTGCTAATTCACTATCGCGGGCCTACGAGCAGTACTTC. This sequence encodes CSANSLSRAYEQYF.

This clonotype was found many times. The rearrangement uses TRBV12-3 or TRBV12-4 and TRBJ2-5; 13 bases agree with TRBD2. This CDR3 spans 16 amino acids. V trimming: 5 bases; J trimming: 4 bases; junction bases outside the gene matches: 7. The chain's CDR3 is CASSQTSGGAIETQYF. In DNA form, the CDR3 reads TGTGCCAGCAGTCAAACTAGCGGGGGGGCCATAGAGACCCAGTACTTC.

This clonotype was observed a handful of times. The chain uses TRBV5-1 and TRBJ2-5; D uncertain. This CDR3 region has 14 residues. The V end lost 6 bases, the J end lost 5 bases, and 17 bases lay between the germline ends. The germline V gene has CDR1 SGHRS and CDR2 YFSETQ. The chain's CDR3 is CASTVLGSRETQYF. The CDR3, as DNA: TGCGCCAGCACCGTGCTGGGAAGTCGGGAGACCCAGTACTTC.

The J gene is TRBJ2-5, the V gene TRBV11-2, with 9 bases matching TRBD2. The germline V gene has CDR1 SGHAT and CDR2 FQNNGV. With V trimmed by 1 base and J by 13 bases, 7 bases remained unmatched. CDR3 size: 13 residues. The CDR3 nucleotides are TGTGCCAGCAGCTTAGGTCAGCGGGGGGCACCGTACTTC. Its translation: CASSLGQRGAPYF. Looking up the rest from reference TRBV11-2 and TRBJ2-5 gives the full variable domain: EAGVAQSPRYKIIEKRQSVAFWCNPISGHATLYWYQQILGQGPKLLIQFQNNGVVDDSQLPKDRFSAERLKGVDSTLKIQPAKLEDSAVYLCASSLGQRGAPYFGPGTRLLVL.

The rearrangement joins TRBV2 to TRBJ2-3; D uncertain. Germline CDR1 and CDR2: SNHLY and FYNNEI. Trimming cost V 8 bases and J 4 bases, with 19 bases left between them. The CDR3 covers 15 residues. Here the CDR3 DNA reads TGTGCCAGCCGGGCTCTCCTACTTGGAGCAGATACGCAGTATTTT. Translated, it gives CASRALLLGADTQYF.

The chain combines TRBV6-1 with TRBJ2-1; TRBD2 might be the D (5 bases). Trimming removed 6 bases at V and 10 bases at J, with 16 bases between. The CDR3 has 13 residues. CDR1 is MNHNS, CDR2 SASEGT, per germline. The CDR3 sequence is CASSLSGLAEQFF. In DNA form, the CDR3 reads TGTGCCAGCAGCCTAAGTGGCTTAGCGGAGCAGTTCTTC.

The CDR3 region is CASSLNQGVEAFF. In nucleotides, the CDR3 is TGCGCCAGCAGCCTCAACCAGGGGGTGGAAGCTTTCTTT. The chain has TRBV4-1 and TRBJ1-1, with 7 bases aligning to TRBD1. Germline loops: CDR1 MGHRA, CDR2 YSYEKL. This CDR3 region has 13 residues. V was pared by 4 bases and J by 8 bases, with 7 bases of the junction left unmatched.

In this sample, this clonotype turned up a few times. The chain is built from TRBV5-1 and TRBJ1-2, with TRBD1 identical over 8 bases. The CDR3 totals 12 residues. Germline V CDR1 and CDR2: SGHRS, YFSETQ. V trimming: 2 bases; J trimming: 7 bases; junction bases outside the gene matches: 1. The CDR3 region has the DNA TGCGCCAGCAGCTTCGGGACAGGTGGCTACACCTTC. Amino acid sequence: CASSFGTGGYTF.

This clonotype was detected a few times. V usage is TRBV3-1 and J usage is TRBJ1-2; 7 nucleotides match TRBD1. Looked up from germline, CDR1 is LGHDT and CDR2 is YNNKEL (reference sequence). V trimming: 3 bases; J trimming: 0 bases; junction bases outside the gene matches: 7. The CDR3 loop spans 16 amino acids. The CDR3 loop reads CASSQAGQLANYGYTF. In nucleotides, the CDR3 is TGTGCCAGCAGCCAGGCGGGACAGCTAGCTAACTATGGCTACACCTTC.

This CDR3 is CATKSGQVATGELFF. In nucleotides, the CDR3 is TGTGCCACTAAAAGCGGACAGGTGGCCACCGGGGAGCTGTTTTTT. This rearrangement joins TRBV10-3 to TRBJ2-2; 7 bases agree with TRBD1. J gave up 4 bases and V 10 bases, and 12 bases lay outside the gene matches. CDR1 is ENHRY and CDR2 is SYGVKD in the germline V gene. CDR3 length: 15 residues.

CDR3 protein: CASSFLTGRGEAFF. The DNA for the CDR3 is TGCGCCAGCAGCTTCCTGACAGGGCGGGGTGAAGCTTTCTTT. The chain employs TRBV5-1 and TRBJ1-1; 7 nucleotides align to TRBD1. This CDR3 has 14 residues. Losses at the gene ends were 2 bases for V and 7 bases for J; bases not matched to a gene: 8. Germline V gene data show CDR1 as SGHRS and CDR2 as YFSETQ.

The chain is built from TRBV20-1 and TRBJ2-5; D is ambiguous. This CDR3 is built from 14 residues. The V gene lost 3 bases and the J gene lost 2 bases, with 13 bases spanning the gap. Germline V gene sequence: CDR1 DFQATT, CDR2 SNEGSKA (reference sequence). CDR3: CSASRRLKQETQYF. The DNA for the CDR3 is TGCAGTGCTAGCAGACGTCTGAAGCAAGAGACCCAGTACTTC.

This clonotype was seen a few times. The chain combines TRBV20-1 with TRBJ1-2; no definite D call. Germline V CDR1 and CDR2: DFQATT, SNEGSKA (reference sequence). The CDR3 has 13 amino acids. V was shortened by 4 bases and J by 1 base, with 10 bases between the two germline ends. The DNA for the CDR3 is TGCAGTGCTAACAGCGTTGGTAACTATGGCTACACCTTC. The encoded protein is CSANSVGNYGYTF.

This clonotype turned up a few times. The chain couples TRBV5-1 to TRBJ2-6, with D unclear. CDR1 and CDR2 from the germline V gene are SGHRS and YFSETQ. Trimming left V 1 base short and J 0 bases short, with 11 bases between. There are 17 residues in the CDR3. Here the CDR3 reads CASSLRGSPSGANVLTF. For the CDR3, the DNA is TGCGCCAGCAGCTTGCGTGGCAGCCCCTCTGGGGCCAACGTCCTGACTTTC.

The rearrangement uses TRBV19 and TRBJ2-7; the D is unclear. Trimming took off 5 bases at V and 2 bases at J, with 10 bases between the two ends. Per germline, CDR1 LNHDA and CDR2 SQIVND (reference sequence). This CDR3 contains 13 residues. CDR3 region: CASSYGSTYEQYF. The DNA of the CDR3 is TGTGCCAGTAGTTACGGCAGTACCTACGAGCAGTACTTC.

This clonotype showed up just a few times. The chain couples TRBV4-1 to TRBJ2-5; the match to TRBD2 covers 14 bases. This CDR3 contains 16 residues. The V gene end was trimmed by 4 bases and the J gene end by 2 bases; junction bases not matched to a gene: 3. Looked up from germline, CDR1 is MGHRA and CDR2 is YSYEKL. The CDR3 is CASSPRTSGGQETQYF. The CDR3, as DNA: TGCGCCAGCAGCCCCAGGACTAGCGGGGGGCAAGAGACCCAGTACTTC.

This clonotype was recorded a few times. V gene TRBV4-2 combines with J gene TRBJ2-7, with 10 nucleotides matching TRBD2. Trimming cost V 3 bases and J 3 bases; bases outside gene matches: 8. The CDR3 sequence is 16 residues long. Germline CDR1 reads LGHNA; CDR2 reads YNFKEQ. DNA of the CDR3: TGTGCCAGCAGCCAGGATCTAGCGGGGGCCCGCTACGAGCAGTACTTC. Residues: CASSQDLAGARYEQYF.

This clonotype was recorded at least ten times. This chain links TRBV6-2 or TRBV6-3 with TRBJ2-1, with D perhaps being TRBD1 or TRBD2 (7 bases each). The germline V gene has CDR1 MNHEY and CDR2 SVGEGT. CDR3 length equals 16 residues. Trimming removed 6 bases from V and 2 bases from J, with 17 bases in between. CDR3 bases: TGTGCCAGCAGCCTCAGGGGGGGCGCCCCCTACAATGAGCAGTTCTTC. It specifies CASSLRGGAPYNEQFF.

The chain couples TRBV9 to TRBJ2-3; no reliable D call. Germline CDR1 SGDLS, CDR2 YYNGEE. Trimming stripped 3 bases from V and 5 bases from J, with 7 bases between. The CDR3 loop spans 12 amino acids. The CDR3 DNA is TGTGCCAGCAGCGCCGTGGGAGATACGCAGTATTTT. Translation gives CASSAVGDTQYF.

Regarding this clonotype: Germline and junction disagree at one end, which may indicate a read error. The V and J genes are TRBV7-9 and TRBJ1-4; D is unclear. The germline gives CDR1 SEHNR, CDR2 FQNEAQ (reference sequence). The CDR3 covers 14 residues. The CDR3 loop is CASSLIGRNGKLFF. CDR3 nucleotides: TGTGCCAGCAGCTTAATTGGGAGGAATGGAAAACTGTTTTTT.

This clonotype was counted between two and nine times. The chain employs TRBV7-8 and TRBJ2-3; 12 nucleotides agree with TRBD2. V lost 5 bases and J lost 5; bases outside the gene matches: 5. The length of the CDR3 is 15 residues. Germline loops: CDR1 SGHVS, CDR2 FQNEAQ. CDR3 coding DNA: TGTGCCAGCAGCCTCACTAGCGGGAGGTTAGATACGCAGTATTTT. Translation: CASSLTSGRLDTQYF.

J is TRBJ1-2 and V is TRBV20-1, with D perhaps matching TRBD1 (6 bases). This CDR3 region has 12 residues. The V gene lost 6 bases and the J gene lost 7 bases, with 15 bases spanning the gap. The germline gives CDR1 DFQATT, CDR2 SNEGSKA (reference sequence). The CDR3 DNA sequence: TGCAGTGCCGATGATACAGGGACTGGCTACACCTTC. Amino acids: CSADDTGTGYTF.

The sample holds many counts of this clonotype. The chain joins TRBV6-5 to TRBJ1-1, with TRBD1 matching over 10 bases. The V segment lost 2 bases and the J segment 5 bases; nucleotides outside the gene matches: 5. CDR3 length: 15 amino acids. Germline loops: CDR1 MNHEY, CDR2 SVGAGI. The CDR3 sequence is CASSYTGTGETEAFF. As DNA, the CDR3 is TGTGCCAGCAGTTACACCGGGACAGGGGAGACTGAAGCTTTCTTT.

Remarks on this clonotype: One end of the junction fails to match germline, which may point to a read error. V gene TRBV2 combines with J gene TRBJ1-2, with D uncertain. The germline V gene has CDR1 SNHLY and CDR2 FYNNEI. This CDR3 has 10 amino acids. The DNA for the CDR3 is TGTGTCAGCGGGAACTATGGCTACACCTTC. Protein sequence: CVSGNYGYTF.

This clonotype was observed a handful of times. The chain is built from TRBV2 and TRBJ2-7; no clear D. Germline V gene lookup returns CDR1 SNHLY and CDR2 FYNNEI. The CDR3 is made up of 15 amino acids. Trimming stripped 7 bases from V and 1 base from J, with 17 bases between. CDR3 loop: CASTGYSAVSYEQYF. CDR3 in DNA: TGTGCCAGCACGGGTTACAGCGCCGTTTCCTACGAGCAGTACTTC.